These 10 T cell receptor beta chains came from one sample sequenced in a study of T cell repertoires in cytomegalovirus infection. Via MiXCR, TCRdb re-called the reads, giving one row per CDR3 protein. The sample holds around 260,000 distinct CDR3 sequences; 8% to 9.5% are singletons and the top ten take approximately 15%. Sequencing used PBMCs. The receptors shown here come from a human donor in good health (CMV status not recorded). Some clones in this sample may be carry-over from other donors' samples.

The V call is TRBV29-1, the J call TRBJ2-3, with TRBD2 matching 14 bases. Per the germline V gene, CDR1 is SQVTM and CDR2 is ANQGSEA. The CDR3 is made up of 15 amino acids. After removal of 6 bases from V and 2 bases from J, the junction contained 4 bases not matched to a gene. The CDR3 DNA follows: TGCAGCGTCGGACTAGCGGGGGGATCCACAGATACGCAGTATTTT. Its protein is CSVGLAGGSTDTQYF.

This clonotype appeared many times. CDR3 in DNA: TGTGCCAGCAGCTTAATTTTAGCGGGAGCGCCCGGGGAGCTGTTTTTT. Its protein is CASSLILAGAPGELFF. The chain joins TRBV7-9 to TRBJ2-2; 9 bases match TRBD2. Trimming took 2 bases from V and 6 from J; bases not matched to a gene: 7. The CDR3 is made up of 16 amino acids. Germline CDR1 and CDR2: SEHNR and FQNEAQ (reference sequence).

This clonotype turned up a few times. The chain couples TRBV7-6 to TRBJ1-2, with 8 bases identical to TRBD1. Germline V CDR1 and CDR2: SGHVS, FNYEAQ. The ends lost 3 bases at V and 2 bases at J; junction bases unmatched: 11. This CDR3 region has 17 residues. The CDR3 spells CASSFGDRRRGNYGYTF. CDR3 sequence (DNA): TGTGCCAGCAGCTTCGGGGACAGGCGTCGGGGAAACTATGGCTACACCTTC.

This chain links TRBV12-3 or TRBV12-4 with TRBJ2-3, with D uncertain. This CDR3 comprises 13 residues. V was clipped by 2 bases and J by 3 bases, with 6 bases between them. CDR3 sequence (DNA): TGTGCCAGCAGTTTAATAGAAACAGATACGCAGTATTTT. As protein: CASSLIETDTQYF.

This clonotype was seen ten or more times. The genes are TRBV7-2 and TRBJ2-3; 12 bases align to TRBD2. Unmatched junction bases numbered 2, after V lost 5 bases and J lost 5 bases. Germline V gene lookup returns CDR1 SGHTA and CDR2 FQGNSA. This CDR3 has 14 amino acids. The CDR3 bases are TGTGCCAGCAGCACTAGCGGGGGGAAAGATACGCAGTATTTT. The encoded protein is CASSTSGGKDTQYF.

This clonotype was observed a handful of times. The V gene is TRBV19, the J gene TRBJ2-6; no clear D. This CDR3 has 15 residues. In germline, CDR1 is LNHDA, CDR2 SQIVND (reference sequence). Deletions cut 7 bases from V and 5 bases from J, with 15 bases between. CDR3 coding DNA: TGTGCCAGTACCCCTCAGGTGTCCCGGGCCAACGTCCTGACTTTC. Translated, it gives CASTPQVSRANVLTF.

This clonotype was found many times. V gene TRBV2 combines with J gene TRBJ2-7, with TRBD1 matching over 7 bases. Trimming removed 5 bases from V and 5 bases from J; junction bases left unmatched: 6. This CDR3 is built from 13 residues. The germline gives CDR1 SNHLY, CDR2 FYNNEI. The DNA for the CDR3 is TGTGCCAGCAGTCTTCGACAGGGCCACGAGCAGTACTTC. The encoded protein is CASSLRQGHEQYF.

This clonotype was counted at least ten times. This chain uses TRBV6-2 or TRBV6-3 with TRBJ2-1; the D is unclear. Germline V gene lookup returns CDR1 MNHEY and CDR2 SVGEGT. The CDR3 spans 13 residues. V was shortened by 6 bases and J by 4 bases, with 10 bases between the two germline ends. CDR3 nucleotide sequence: TGTGCCAGCAGCCGCCGAAAGTACAATGAGCAGTTCTTC. Its translation is CASSRRKYNEQFF.

The genes are TRBV4-3 and TRBJ2-1, with D maybe TRBD2 (5 bases). CDR3 length: 16 amino acids. Trimming took 1 base from V and 7 from J, leaving 17 bases between them. The V gene's germline CDR1 is LGHNA and CDR2 YSLEER. Written as DNA, the CDR3 is TGCGCCAGCAGCCAAGCCGACGGCCCCCGCGGGAATGAGCAGTTCTTC. It specifies CASSQADGPRGNEQFF.

Many counts were recorded for this clonotype. In DNA, the CDR3 is TGTGCCAGCAGCCGGGGACAGGGGACAGATACGCAGTATTTT. This encodes CASSRGQGTDTQYF. V and J are TRBV7-6 and TRBJ2-3, with 10 bases matching TRBD1. This CDR3 is 14 amino acids long. V lost 5 bases and J lost 3; bases outside the gene matches: 2. The germline gives CDR1 SGHVS, CDR2 FNYEAQ.